This TCR beta chain stems from a study of regulatory T cells in long-lasting Graves disease. General study points: Those with persistent disease had in common more public clonotypes (about 3,000) than new patients (966). Segments TRBV28, TRBJ1-2 and TRBJ2-5 showed preferential usage in persistent disease.

Both iRepertoire HTBI primers and Arm-PCR of CDR3 regions were used to build the TCR beta libraries. One entry per CDR3 protein results from TCRdb running MiXCR on the multiplex PCR reads. The data show roughly 430,000 distinct CDR3 sequences, 21% seen once. There are a few counts of this clonotype. What it binds is not known. Time point given: persistent/refractory GD, antithyroid drugs over 5 years with positive TRAb. Extracted RNA from PBMCs served as the source of the TCR library. Graves' disease was diagnosed by American Thyroid Association guidelines. The germline V gene encodes CDR1 GTSNPN and CDR2 SVGIG (reference sequence). This CDR3 region has 12 residues. Trimming took 5 bases from V and 0 from J, leaving 5 bases between them.

This rearrangement joins TRBV30 to TRBJ1-3, with no clear D. This receptor was taken from a female donor with Graves disease. The material was peripheral blood mononuclear cells (PBMCs), obtained when the disease was refractory, from a patient treated with antithyroid drugs. The CDR3 protein is CAWADSGNTIYF. The CDR3 nucleotides are TGTGCCTGGGCCGACTCTGGAAACACCATATATTTT.